The rows below give T cell receptor beta chains drawn from one sample of a study of glioma-infiltrating T cells after dendritic cell vaccination. Using immunoSEQ multiplex PCR, the repertoire was profiled, and TCRdb retains in-frame clones only, with some absent. The table shows 93,000 or so clones, with 80% to 90% occurring only once. Here the sequenced sample was blood, taken before dendritic cell vaccination. Source of these receptors: a human donor with glioblastoma. Each CDR3 is given with its conserved first and last residue. A D gene is named only where the DNA matches it firmly. Where a row states a size, it is once, few, many or the class of an expanded clone; other rows omit it.

j_gene | abundance | d_gene | v_gene | CDR3aa | CDR3nt
TRBJ1-1 | NA | NA | TRBV6-4 | CASSVTDSTEAFF | TGTGCCAGCAGTGTAACAGACAGCACTGAAGCTTTCTTT
TRBJ2-2 | NA | NA | TRBV9 | CASSPRGISGRANTGELFF | TGTGCCAGCAGCCCTAGAGGAATTTCGGGCAGGGCGAACACCGGGGAGCTGTTTTTT
TRBJ1-1 | NA | NA | TRBV7-9 | CASSLGRDTTEAFF | TGTGCCAGCAGCTTAGGTAGGGACACCACTGAAGCTTTCTTT
TRBJ2-7 | once | TRBD1 | TRBV6-6 | CASRDRIYEQYF | TGTGCCAGCCGGGACAGAATCTACGAGCAGTACTTC
TRBJ2-7 | once | TRBD1 | TRBV6-4 | CASSAGTGGGYEQYF | TGTGCCAGCAGTGCGGGGACAGGGGGAGGCTACGAGCAGTACTTC
TRBJ1-3 | NA | TRBD1 | TRBV7-9 | CASSFPGQAYSGNTIYF | TGTGCCAGCAGCTTTCCGGGACAGGCCTACTCTGGAAACACCATATATTTT
TRBJ2-7 | NA | NA | TRBV19 | CASSYAVSYEQYF | TGTGCCAGTAGTTACGCGGTGTCGTACGAGCAGTACTTC
TRBJ1-1 | few | NA | TRBV11-2 | CASSSDSFADTEAFF | TGTGCCAGCAGCTCCGATTCTTTCGCAGACACTGAAGCTTTCTTT
TRBJ2-7 | NA | NA | TRBV6-1 | CASSGPRVRGEQYF | TGTGCCAGCAGTGGGCCGCGAGTCCGGGGGGAGCAGTACTTC
TRBJ1-4 | NA | NA | TRBV30 | CAWRSNEKLFF | TGTGCCTGGAGGAGTAATGAAAAACTGTTTTTT
TRBJ2-1 | NA | TRBD2 | TRBV5-1 | CASSLSFTSGVNEQFF | TGCGCCAGCAGCTTGTCGTTCACTAGCGGGGTGAATGAGCAGTTCTTC
TRBJ2-3 | NA | TRBD2 | TRBV30 | CAWSTGLAGPTDTQYF | TGTGCCTGGAGTACGGGACTAGCGGGGCCTACAGATACGCAGTATTTT
TRBJ2-7 | NA | TRBD2 | TRBV9 | CASSPPGGYEQYF | TGTGCCAGCAGCCCACCGGGGGGCTACGAGCAGTACTTC
TRBJ2-7 | NA | TRBD2 | TRBV5-1 | CASSLAVGGGDSWEQYF | TGCGCCAGCAGCTTGGCCGTTGGCGGGGGGGACTCGTGGGAGCAGTACTTC
TRBJ1-5 | NA | NA | TRBV4-3 | CASSQGGREGQPQHF | TGCGCCAGCAGCCAAGGGGGGAGGGAAGGTCAGCCCCAGCATTTT
TRBJ2-2 | NA | TRBD2 | TRBV9 | CASRLGPGLAVNTGELFF | TGTGCCAGCAGGTTGGGACCAGGACTAGCGGTGAACACCGGGGAGCTGTTTTTT
TRBJ2-3 | NA | TRBD2 | TRBV4-2 | CASSQGTSGEEDTQYF | TGTGCCAGCAGCCAAGGGACTAGCGGGGAGGAAGATACGCAGTATTTT
TRBJ2-2 | NA | TRBD2 | TRBV4-1 | CASSPGGGNGELFF | TGCGCCAGCAGCCCCGGCGGGGGGAACGGGGAGCTGTTTTTT
TRBJ2-7 | NA | TRBD1 | TRBV6-5 | CASSKDRVYEQYF | TGTGCCAGCAGTAAGGACAGGGTCTACGAGCAGTACTTC
TRBJ1-2 | once | TRBD1 | TRBV30 | CAWSRRGSTGAHYGYTF | TGTGCCTGGAGTCGACGGGGATCGACAGGGGCTCATTATGGCTACACCTTC
TRBJ2-7 | NA | TRBD2 | TRBV27 | CASSFSGGTYEQYF | TGTGCCAGCAGTTTCAGCGGGGGGACCTACGAGCAGTACTTC
TRBJ1-3 | NA | TRBD1 | TRBV7-9 | CASRAPGQESSGNTIYF | TGTGCCAGCAGGGCCCCGGGACAGGAGAGCTCTGGAAACACCATATATTTT
TRBJ2-7 | NA | TRBD2 | TRBV30 | CAWSAGGYEQYF | TGTGCCTGGTCAGCGGGGGGCTACGAGCAGTACTTC
TRBJ1-1 | NA | TRBD1 | TRBV2 | CASSEAGTVLSAEAFF | TGTGCCAGCAGTGAAGCTGGGACAGTTTTAAGCGCTGAAGCTTTCTTT
TRBJ2-3 | NA | NA | TRBV27 | CASSPPQGSPDTQYF | TGTGCCAGCAGTCCCCCCCAGGGTTCGCCAGATACGCAGTATTTT
TRBJ2-7 | NA | NA | TRBV10-1 | CASSESGSGDEQYF | TGCGCCAGCAGTGAGTCGGGCAGTGGTGACGAGCAGTACTTC